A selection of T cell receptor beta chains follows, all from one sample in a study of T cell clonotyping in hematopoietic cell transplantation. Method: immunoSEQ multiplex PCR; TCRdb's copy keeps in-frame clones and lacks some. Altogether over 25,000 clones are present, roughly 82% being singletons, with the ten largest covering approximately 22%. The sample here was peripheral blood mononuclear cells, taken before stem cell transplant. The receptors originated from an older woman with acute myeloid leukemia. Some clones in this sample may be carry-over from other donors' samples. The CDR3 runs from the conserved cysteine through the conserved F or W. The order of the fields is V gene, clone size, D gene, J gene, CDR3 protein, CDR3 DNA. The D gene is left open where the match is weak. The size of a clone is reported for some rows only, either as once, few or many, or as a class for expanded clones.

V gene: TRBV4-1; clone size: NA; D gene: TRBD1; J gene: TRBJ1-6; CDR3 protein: CASSQLGQGSNSPLHF; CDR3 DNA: TGCGCCAGCAGCCAGTTGGGACAGGGGTCTAATTCACCCCTCCACTTT
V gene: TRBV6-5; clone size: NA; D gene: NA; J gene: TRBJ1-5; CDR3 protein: CASSYSKNPNQPQHF; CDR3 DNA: TGTGCCAGCAGTTACTCGAAAAACCCCAATCAGCCCCAGCATTTT
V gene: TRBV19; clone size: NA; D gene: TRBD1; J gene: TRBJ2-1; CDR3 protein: CASSSGDRVYNEQFF; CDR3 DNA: TGTGCCAGTAGTTCAGGGGACAGGGTTTACAATGAGCAGTTCTTC
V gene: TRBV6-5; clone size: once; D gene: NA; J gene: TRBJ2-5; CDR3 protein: CASSSWGTVAQETQYF; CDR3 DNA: TGTGCCAGCAGTTCCTGGGGTACAGTGGCCCAAGAGACCCAGTACTTC
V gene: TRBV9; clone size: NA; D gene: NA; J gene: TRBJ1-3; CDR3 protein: CASSVGQSGNTIYF; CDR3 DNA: TGTGCCAGCAGCGTAGGACAATCTGGAAACACCATATATTTT
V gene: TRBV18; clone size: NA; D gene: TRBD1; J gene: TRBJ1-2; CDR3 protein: CASSPSEGAGGYTF; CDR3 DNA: TGTGCCAGCTCACCGAGTGAGGGGGCAGGCGGCTACACCTTC
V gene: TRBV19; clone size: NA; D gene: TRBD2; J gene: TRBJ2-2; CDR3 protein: CASTKRGANTGELFF; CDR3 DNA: TGTGCCAGTACGAAGCGGGGCGCGAACACCGGGGAGCTGTTTTTT
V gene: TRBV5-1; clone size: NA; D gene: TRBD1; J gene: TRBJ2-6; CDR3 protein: CATGTGGNFGANVLTF; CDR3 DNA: TGCGCCACCGGGACAGGGGGCAACTTTGGGGCCAACGTCCTGACTTTC
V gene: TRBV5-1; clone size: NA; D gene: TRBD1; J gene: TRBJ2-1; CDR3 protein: CASNPGQHYNEQFF; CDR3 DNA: TGCGCCAGCAATCCGGGACAGCACTACAATGAGCAGTTCTTC
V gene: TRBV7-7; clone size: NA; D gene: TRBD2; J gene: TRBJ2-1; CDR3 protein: CASSTGLANSEQFF; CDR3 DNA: TGTGCTAGCAGCACGGGACTAGCGAATAGTGAGCAGTTCTTC
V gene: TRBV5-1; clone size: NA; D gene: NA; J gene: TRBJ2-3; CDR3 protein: CASRTRLSSSTDTQYF; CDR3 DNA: TGCGCCAGCAGGACACGTCTCTCCTCTAGCACAGATACGCAGTATTTT
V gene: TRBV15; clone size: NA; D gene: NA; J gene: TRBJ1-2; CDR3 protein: CATSRDGITNGGYTF; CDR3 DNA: TGTGCCACCAGCAGAGATGGTATCACGAATGGTGGCTACACCTTC
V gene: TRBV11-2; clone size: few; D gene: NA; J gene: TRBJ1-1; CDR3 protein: CASSLDPGATEAFF; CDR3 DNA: TGTGCCAGCAGCTTAGATCCAGGGGCCACTGAAGCTTTCTTT
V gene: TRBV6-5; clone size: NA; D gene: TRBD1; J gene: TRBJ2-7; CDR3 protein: CATQTGETYEQYF; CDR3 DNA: TGTGCCACGCAAACAGGGGAAACCTACGAGCAGTACTTC
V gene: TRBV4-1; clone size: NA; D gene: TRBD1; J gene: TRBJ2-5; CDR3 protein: CASSQETGGYQETQYF; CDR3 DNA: TGCGCCAGCAGCCAAGAGACAGGGGGGTACCAAGAGACCCAGTACTTC
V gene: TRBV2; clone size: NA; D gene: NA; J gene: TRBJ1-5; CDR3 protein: CASATRGNQPQHF; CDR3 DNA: TGTGCCAGCGCGACACGGGGCAATCAGCCCCAGCATTTT
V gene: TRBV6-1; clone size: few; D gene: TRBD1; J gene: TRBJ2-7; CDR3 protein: CASNPDRGLNEQYF; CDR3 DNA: TGTGCCAGCAACCCGGACAGGGGGCTCAACGAGCAGTACTTC
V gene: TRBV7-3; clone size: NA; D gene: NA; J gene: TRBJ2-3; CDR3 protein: CASSLGRRAPDTQYF; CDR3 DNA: TGTGCCAGCAGCTTAGGGCGGAGGGCCCCAGATACGCAGTATTTT
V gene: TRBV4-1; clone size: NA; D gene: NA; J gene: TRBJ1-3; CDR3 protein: CASSQDPGPTSSGNTIYF; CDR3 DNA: TGCGCCAGCAGCCAAGATCCAGGGCCCACGAGCTCTGGAAACACCATATATTTT
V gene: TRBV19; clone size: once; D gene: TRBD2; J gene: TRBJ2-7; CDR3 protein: CASSIRSSGTHEQYF; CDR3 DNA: TGTGCCAGTAGTATAAGGTCTAGCGGGACCCACGAGCAGTACTTC
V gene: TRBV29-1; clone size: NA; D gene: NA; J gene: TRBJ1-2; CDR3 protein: CSVWGGGNDYGYTF; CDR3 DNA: TGCAGCGTCTGGGGGGGAGGTAATGACTATGGCTACACCTTC
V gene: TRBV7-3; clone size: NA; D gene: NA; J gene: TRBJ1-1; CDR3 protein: CASSASGNTEAFF; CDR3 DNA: TGTGCCAGCAGCGCATCAGGGAACACTGAAGCTTTCTTT
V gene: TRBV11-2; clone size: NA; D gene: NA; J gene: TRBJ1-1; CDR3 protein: CASSLQENTEAFF; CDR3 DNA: TGTGCCAGCAGCTTACAGGAGAACACTGAAGCTTTCTTT
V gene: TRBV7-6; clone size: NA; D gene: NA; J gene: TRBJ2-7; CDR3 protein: CASSLDRVGEQYF; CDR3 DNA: TGTGCCAGCAGCTTAGACAGGGTGGGAGAGCAGTACTTC
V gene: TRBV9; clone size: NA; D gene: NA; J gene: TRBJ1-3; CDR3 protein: CASSRNQGISGNTIYF; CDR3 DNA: TGTGCCAGCAGCCGCAACCAGGGGATTTCTGGAAACACCATATATTTT
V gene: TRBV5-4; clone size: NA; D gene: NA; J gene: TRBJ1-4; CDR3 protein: CASSQVGTTNEKLFF; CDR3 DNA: TGTGCCAGCAGCCAGGTCGGGACCACTAATGAAAAACTGTTTTTT
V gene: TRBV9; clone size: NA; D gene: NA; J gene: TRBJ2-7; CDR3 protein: CASSVPVPGYEQYF; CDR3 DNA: TGTGCCAGCAGCGTCCCCGTCCCTGGGTACGAGCAGTACTTC
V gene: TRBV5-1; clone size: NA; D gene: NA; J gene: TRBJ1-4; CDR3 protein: CASSLAGVFNEKLFF; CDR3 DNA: TGCGCCAGCAGCTTGGCCGGTGTTTTTAATGAAAAACTGTTTTTT
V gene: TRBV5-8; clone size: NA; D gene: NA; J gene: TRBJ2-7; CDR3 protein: CAGGRGTLYEQYF; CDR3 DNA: TGTGCCGGAGGAAGGGGGACATTGTACGAGCAGTACTTC
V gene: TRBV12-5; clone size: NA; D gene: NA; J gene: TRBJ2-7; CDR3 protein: CASGLQVEQYF; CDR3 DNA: TGTGCTAGTGGCCTCCAGGTCGAGCAGTACTTC
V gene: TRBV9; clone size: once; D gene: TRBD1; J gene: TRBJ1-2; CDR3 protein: CASSVGDRHGYTF; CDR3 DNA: TGTGCCAGCAGCGTAGGGGACAGACATGGCTACACCTTC
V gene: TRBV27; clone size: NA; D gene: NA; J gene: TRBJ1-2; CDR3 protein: CASRTPRGQNYGYTF; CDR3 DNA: TGTGCCAGCCGTACCCCCAGGGGCCAGAACTATGGCTACACCTTC
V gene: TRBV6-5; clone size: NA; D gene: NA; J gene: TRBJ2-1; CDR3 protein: CASSYYREHEQFF; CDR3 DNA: TGTGCCAGCAGTTACTATAGGGAGCATGAGCAGTTCTTC
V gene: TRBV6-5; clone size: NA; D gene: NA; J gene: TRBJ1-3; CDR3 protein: CASSSDLSGNTIYF; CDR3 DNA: TGTGCCAGCAGTTCGGACCTCTCTGGAAACACCATATATTTT
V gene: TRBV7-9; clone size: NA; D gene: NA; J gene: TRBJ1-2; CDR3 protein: CASSLGPNGYTF; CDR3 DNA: TGTGCCAGCAGCTTAGGGCCCAATGGCTACACCTTC
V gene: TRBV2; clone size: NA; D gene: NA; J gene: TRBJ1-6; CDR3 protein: CASSDWQIVNSPLHF; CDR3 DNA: TGTGCCAGCAGTGACTGGCAGATCGTGAATTCACCCCTCCACTTT
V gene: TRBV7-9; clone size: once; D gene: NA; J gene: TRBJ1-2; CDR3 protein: CASSLGAGYTF; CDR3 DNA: TGTGCCAGCAGCTTAGGGGCAGGCTACACCTTC
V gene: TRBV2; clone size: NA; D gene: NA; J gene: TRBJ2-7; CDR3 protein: CASSELAGGGNYEQYF; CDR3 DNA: TGTGCCAGCAGTGAATTGGCTGGGGGCGGCAACTACGAGCAGTACTTC
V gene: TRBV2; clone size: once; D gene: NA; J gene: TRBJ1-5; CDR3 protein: CASTLSGGTQPQHF; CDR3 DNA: TGTGCCAGCACCCTGAGCGGAGGGACCCAGCCCCAGCATTTT
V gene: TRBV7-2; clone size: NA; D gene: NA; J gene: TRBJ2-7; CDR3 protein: CASSPVVGEQYF; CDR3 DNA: TGTGCCAGCAGCCCCGTAGTAGGCGAGCAGTACTTC
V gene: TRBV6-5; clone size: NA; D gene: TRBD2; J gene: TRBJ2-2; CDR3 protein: CASRVAGATGELFF; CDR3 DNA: TGTGCCAGCAGGGTAGCGGGAGCCACCGGGGAGCTGTTTTTT
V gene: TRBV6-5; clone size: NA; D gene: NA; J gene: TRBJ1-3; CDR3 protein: CASRRSPHVGNTIYF; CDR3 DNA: TGTGCCAGCAGGAGAAGTCCCCACGTTGGAAACACCATATATTTT
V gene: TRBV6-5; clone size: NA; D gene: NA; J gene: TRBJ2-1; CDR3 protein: CASSYGGAGYNEQFF; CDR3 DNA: TGTGCCAGCAGTTACGGCGGGGCGGGGTACAATGAGCAGTTCTTC
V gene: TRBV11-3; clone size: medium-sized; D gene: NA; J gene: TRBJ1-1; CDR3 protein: CASSHRGWTEAFF; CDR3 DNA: TGTGCCAGCAGCCACAGAGGTTGGACTGAAGCTTTCTTT
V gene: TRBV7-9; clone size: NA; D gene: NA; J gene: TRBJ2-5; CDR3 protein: CASSPSATETQYF; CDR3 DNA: TGTGCCAGCAGCCCATCAGCCACTGAGACCCAGTACTTC
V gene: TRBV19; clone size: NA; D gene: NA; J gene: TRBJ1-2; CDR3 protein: CASNGLGYTF; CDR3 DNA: TGTGCCAGTAATGGATTGGGCTACACCTTC
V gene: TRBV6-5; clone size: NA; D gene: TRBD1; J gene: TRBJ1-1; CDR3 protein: CASSYSGAGGNTEAFF; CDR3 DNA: TGTGCCAGCAGTTACTCGGGGGCAGGGGGGAACACTGAAGCTTTCTTT
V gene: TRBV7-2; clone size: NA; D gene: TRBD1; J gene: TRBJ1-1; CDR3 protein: CASSLGPGQGAKAFF; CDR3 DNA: TGTGCCAGCAGCTTAGGCCCAGGACAGGGGGCGAAAGCTTTCTTT
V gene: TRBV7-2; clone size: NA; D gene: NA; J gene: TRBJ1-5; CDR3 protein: CASSLGSWWGDQPQHF; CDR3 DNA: TGTGCCAGCAGCTTAGGATCTTGGTGGGGGGATCAGCCCCAGCATTTT
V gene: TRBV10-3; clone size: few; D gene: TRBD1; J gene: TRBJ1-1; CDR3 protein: CAIRTGQGMNTEAFF; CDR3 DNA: TGTGCCATCAGGACCGGACAGGGGATGAACACTGAAGCTTTCTTT